The rows below give T cell receptor beta chains drawn from one sample of a study of T cells in Graves' hyperthyroidism and ophthalmopathy. TCRdb independently ran MiXCR on the multiplex PCR reads; one entry per CDR3 protein. The repertoire consists of fewer than 450,000 distinct CDR3 sequences, with approximately 17% occurring once and the leading ten covering 40%. Specimen: blood. The receptors derive from a man younger than 35 with Graves' ophthalmopathy. CDR3s include the opening cysteine and the closing phenylalanine or tryptophan. The D gene is left open where the match is weak. Not all rows give a size; the values are once, few, many and, for expanded clones, a class.

>many|TRBJ2-3|TRBV20-1|TRBD2
TGCAGTGCTAGCGGGGGGGCAGATACGCAGTATTTT
CSASGGADTQYF
>many|TRBJ2-3|TRBV7-3|-
TGTGCCAGCAGCCAAGCAGGGGTTGTGACAGATACGCAGTATTTT
CASSQAGVVTDTQYF
>many|TRBJ2-3|TRBV2|TRBD2
TGTGCCAGCAGTACGCCGGGACTAGCCTCCTCTATCACAGATACGCAGTATTTT
CASSTPGLASSITDTQYF
>many|TRBJ1-2|TRBV6-1|-
TGTGCCAGCACCCCCATGGGGGACGGAGCTAACTATGGCTACACCTTC
CASTPMGDGANYGYTF
>many|TRBJ2-1|TRBV20-1|TRBD1
TGCAGTGCTAGAGGGCAGGGGGCGGATTTCAATGAGCAGTTCTTC
CSARGQGADFNEQFF
>-|TRBJ2-3|TRBV5-1|-
TGCGCCAGCACGGAGACCGGCACAGATACGCAGTATTTT
CASTETGTDTQYF
>few|TRBJ1-5|TRBV2|-
TGTGCCAGCAGTCTCTTGCAGGGTTGGCAGCCCCAGCATTTT
CASSLLQGWQPQHF
>-|TRBJ1-2|TRBV19|-
TGTGCCAGTAGTAACACCCCTTATGGCTACACCTTC
CASSNTPYGYTF
>-|TRBJ2-1|TRBV10-3|-
TGTGCCATCAGGGGGGGGACAGGTAGGGGTGAGCAGTTCTTC
CAIRGGTGRGEQFF
>few|TRBJ2-5|TRBV12-3/TRBV12-4|TRBD1
TGTGCCAGCAGCCGGGAGACAGGGGGCGCGGAGACCCAGTACTTC
CASSRETGGAETQYF
>-|TRBJ1-5|TRBV2|TRBD1
TGTGCCAGCAGCGCCCACCGGGACAGGGGGCGCGGCAATCAGCCCCAGCATTTT
CASSAHRDRGRGNQPQHF
>many|TRBJ2-2|TRBV5-1|-
TGCGCCAGCAGCTTCGAGTACTCAGGGTGGAACACCGGGGAGCTGTTTTTT
CASSFEYSGWNTGELFF
>-|TRBJ2-5|TRBV6-5|-
TGTGCCAGCAGTTACTCGGGTGGGAGCCAAGAGACCCAGTACTTC
CASSYSGGSQETQYF
>few|TRBJ1-5|TRBV20-1|-
TGCAGTGCTAGAGAAAGGGGTCAGCCCCAGCATTTT
CSARERGQPQHF
>many|TRBJ1-1|TRBV20-1|-
TGCAGTGCTACCTGGACGGGAGGATGGACTGAAGCTTTCTTT
CSATWTGGWTEAFF
>-|TRBJ2-2|TRBV13|-
TGTGCCAGCAGCTTAAGCCGGCCCCCGGGGACCGGGGAGCTGTTTTTT
CASSLSRPPGTGELFF
>few|TRBJ1-4|TRBV20-1|-
TGCAGTGCTATTCAAGAAAAACTGTTTTTT
CSAIQEKLFF
>-|TRBJ2-7|TRBV10-3|-
TGTGCCATCAGTGATGTCACCTCCTACGAGCAGTACTTC
CAISDVTSYEQYF
>many|TRBJ1-1|TRBV20-1|-
TGCAGTGCTAGAATACCGGGACTCTCGAACACTGAAGCTTTCTTT
CSARIPGLSNTEAFF
>many|TRBJ1-5|TRBV7-8|-
TGTGCCAGCAGCTTACAGGGAGGAGGGCATCAGCCCCAGCATTTT
CASSLQGGGHQPQHF
>few|TRBJ1-2|TRBV20-1|-
TGCAGTGCTAGAGATAATGGCTACACCTTC
CSARDNGYTF
>-|TRBJ2-2|TRBV6-4|TRBD1
TGTGCCAGCAGAGGACAGGGGGACACCGGGGAGCTGTTTTTT
CASRGQGDTGELFF
>many|TRBJ1-3|TRBV12-3/TRBV12-4|-
TGTGCCAGCACCCTACAGAGCACTTTCTCTGGAAACACCATATATTTT
CASTLQSTFSGNTIYF
>-|TRBJ1-4|TRBV14|-
TGTGCCAGCAGCCAGAAGAATCCGTTCGTTAAAAATGAAAAACTGCTTTTT
CASSQKNPFVKNEKLLF
>many|TRBJ1-1|TRBV5-1|TRBD1
TGCGCCAGCAGCTTTGGACAGGGGGCTTATGGTGACACTGAAGCTTTCTTT
CASSFGQGAYGDTEAFF